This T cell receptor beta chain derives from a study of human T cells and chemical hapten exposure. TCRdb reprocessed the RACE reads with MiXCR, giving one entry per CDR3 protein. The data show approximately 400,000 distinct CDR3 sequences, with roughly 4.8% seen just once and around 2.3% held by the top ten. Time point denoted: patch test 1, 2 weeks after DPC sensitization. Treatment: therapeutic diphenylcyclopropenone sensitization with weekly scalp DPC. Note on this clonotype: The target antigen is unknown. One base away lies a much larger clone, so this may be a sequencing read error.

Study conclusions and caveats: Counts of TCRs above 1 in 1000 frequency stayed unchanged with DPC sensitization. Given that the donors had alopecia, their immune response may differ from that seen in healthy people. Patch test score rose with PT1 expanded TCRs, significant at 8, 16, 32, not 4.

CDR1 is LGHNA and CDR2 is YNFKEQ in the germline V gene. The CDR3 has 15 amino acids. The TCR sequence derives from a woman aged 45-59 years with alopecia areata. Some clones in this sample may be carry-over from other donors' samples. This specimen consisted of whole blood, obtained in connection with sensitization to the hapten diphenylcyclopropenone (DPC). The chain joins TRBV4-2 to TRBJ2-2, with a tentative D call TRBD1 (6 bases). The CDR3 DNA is TGTGACAGCAGCCAAGATCCAGGGGACACCGGGGAGCTGTTTTTT. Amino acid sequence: CDSSQDPGDTGELFF.